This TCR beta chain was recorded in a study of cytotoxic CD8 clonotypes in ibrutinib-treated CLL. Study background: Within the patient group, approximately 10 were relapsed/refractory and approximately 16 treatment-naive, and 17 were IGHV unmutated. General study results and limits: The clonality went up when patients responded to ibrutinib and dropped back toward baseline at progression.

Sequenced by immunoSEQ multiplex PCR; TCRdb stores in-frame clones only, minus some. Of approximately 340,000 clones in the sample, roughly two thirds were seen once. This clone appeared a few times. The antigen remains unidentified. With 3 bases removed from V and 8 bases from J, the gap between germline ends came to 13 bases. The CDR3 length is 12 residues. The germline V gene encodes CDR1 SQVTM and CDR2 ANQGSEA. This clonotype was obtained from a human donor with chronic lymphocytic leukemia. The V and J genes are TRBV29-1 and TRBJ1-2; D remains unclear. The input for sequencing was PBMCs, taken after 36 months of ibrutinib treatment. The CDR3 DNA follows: TGCAGCGTTGACGAGGGCCTTTGGGGCTACACCTTC. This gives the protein CSVDEGLWGYTF.